Sequencing of this T cell receptor beta chain was carried out in a study of graft-versus-host responses after intestinal transplantation. Germline CDR1 and CDR2: LGHNA and YNFKEQ. Trimming left V 0 bases short and J 0 bases short, with 12 bases between. CDR3 length: 16 amino acids. Clones were sequenced by immunoSEQ multiplex PCR, and TCRdb holds only the in-frame ones, with some missing. The sample lists roughly 60,000 clones; about 90% were seen once. The rearrangement joins TRBV4-2 to TRBJ2-7, with D perhaps matching TRBD2 (6 bases). This specimen was PBMCs, taken around 120 days after intestinal transplantation. This clonotype was sampled from a human patient who received an intestinal transplant, so some T cells may come from the graft donor. In DNA form, the CDR3 reads TGTGCCAGCAGCCAAGAAGGCGGGAAAAGCTCCTACGAGCAGTACTTC. It codes for CASSQEGGKSSYEQYF.